The subject of this entry is one T cell receptor (beta chain). Its antigen remains unidentified. This specimen belongs to a study of CD8 T cells in ankylosing spondylitis. Notes on the study in general: A motif of eight highly homologous TCR beta variants was seen as apparently characteristic of ankylosing spondylitis blood. Significant enrichment of disease-linked clones was reported in matched ankylosing spondylitis synovial fluid. Earlier literature documents some of the motif variants in reactive arthritis synovial fluid and blood.

Germline CDR1 and CDR2: SEHNR and FQNEAQ (reference sequence). The ends lost 0 bases at V and 5 bases at J; junction bases unmatched: 3. CDR3 length equals 14 residues. The TCR beta libraries were generated through quantitative 5'-RACE incorporating molecular barcodes. Via MiXCR, TCRdb re-called the 5' RACE reads, giving one row per CDR3 protein. The sample records about 240,000 distinct CDR3 sequences, 7.5% to 9.5% being singletons. The sequence came from a female donor with ankylosing spondylitis or in good health (not recorded which). Sequenced: blood, either unsorted or a sorted T cell fraction (not recorded which). The genes are TRBV7-9 and TRBJ2-7, with 8 bases lining up with TRBD2. In DNA form, the CDR3 reads TGTGCCAGCAGCTTAGCCGGGAGGGTTGACGAGCAGTACTTC. It encodes CASSLAGRVDEQYF.